A selection of T cell receptor beta chains follows, all from one sample in a study of blood T cell repertoires in COVID-19. The method was immunoSEQ multiplex PCR; TCRdb's version includes in-frame clones alone and lacks a portion of them. The sample lists 90,000 or so clones; about 89% were seen once. The sequencing sample was made of peripheral blood. The receptor set was obtained from a man between 60 and 75 years old with COVID-19, enrolled during active disease. Each CDR3 is given with its conserved first and last residue. A D gene is named only where the DNA matches it firmly. The listing skips clone size in some rows; elsewhere it reads once, few, many or a size class.

j_gene | d_gene | v_gene | abundance | CDR3nt | CDR3aa
TRBJ1-2 | . | TRBV15 | . | TGTGCCACCAGCAGAGATCCGGGGGGGAGGATAGGAGCTAACTATGGCTACACCTTC | CATSRDPGGRIGANYGYTF
TRBJ1-2 | TRBD1 | TRBV6-5 | . | TGTGCCAGCACCCCCGGACAGGGTGATGGCTACACCTTC | CASTPGQGDGYTF
TRBJ2-7 | TRBD2 | TRBV6-6 | . | TGTGCCAGCCTAGCGGGAACCGGCGAGCAGTACTTC | CASLAGTGEQYF
TRBJ1-5 | TRBD1 | TRBV15 | . | TGTGCCACCAGCAGACGGGTGGACAGGGCGACTCAGCCCCAGCATTTT | CATSRRVDRATQPQHF
TRBJ2-7 | . | TRBV5-1 | . | TGCGCCAGCAGCTTGGGGGTGGGCCCCTACGAGCAGTACTTC | CASSLGVGPYEQYF
TRBJ1-2 | . | TRBV28 | . | TGTGCCAGCACCACGACAGATTCTGGAGGCTACACCTTC | CASTTTDSGGYTF
TRBJ1-1 | . | TRBV7-3 | once | TGTGCCAGCAGCGAAAACGGACTAATTGACACTGAAGCTTTCTTT | CASSENGLIDTEAFF
TRBJ2-3 | TRBD2 | TRBV6-5 | . | TGTGCCAGCAGTTTTCCCTCGGGGGGGCCCCCAGATACGCAGTATTTT | CASSFPSGGPPDTQYF
TRBJ1-2 | TRBD1 | TRBV4-2 | few | TGTGCCAGCAGCCAAGACGACAGGGGAGTCGGTGGCTACACCTTC | CASSQDDRGVGGYTF
TRBJ2-5 | TRBD2 | TRBV11-2 | . | TGTGCCAGCAGCTCCCGGGCACGCGGAGCGGGAGGGCCAGAGACCCAGTACTTC | CASSSRARGAGGPETQYF